Following are 28 T cell receptor beta chains from one sample sequenced in a study of blood T cell repertoires in COVID-19. Generated by immunoSEQ multiplex PCR, the TCRdb table keeps only in-frame clones and is missing some. The sample holds over 75,000 clones, about 80% seen once. The specimen sequenced was peripheral blood. The source is a man in his 70s with acute or convalescent COVID-19.

V gene TRBV7-8 combines with J gene TRBJ2-2; 7 nucleotides agree with TRBD2. Germline V CDR1 and CDR2: SGHVS, FQNEAQ. The V segment lost 3 bases and the J segment 0 bases; nucleotides outside the gene matches: 4. This CDR3 spans 16 amino acids. The CDR3 loop is CASSFRGLANTGELFF. The DNA for the CDR3 is TGTGCCAGCAGCTTCCGAGGACTAGCGAACACCGGGGAGCTGTTTTTT.

The rearrangement joins TRBV10-3 to TRBJ2-7; 13 bases match TRBD2. The CDR3 is made up of 16 amino acids. V lost 3 bases to trimming and J lost 1 base; unmatched junction nucleotides: 3. CDR1 and CDR2 from the germline V gene are ENHRY and SYGVKD. Written as DNA, the CDR3 is TGTGCCATCAGTGACCCGGGACTAGCGGGATCCTACGAGCAGTACTTC. Translated, it gives CAISDPGLAGSYEQYF.

This clone was seen a few times. The chain carries TRBV11-3 and TRBJ1-6, with 9 nucleotides matching TRBD1. Unmatched junction bases numbered 2, after V lost 5 bases and J lost 6 bases. This CDR3 is 14 amino acids long. The V gene's germline CDR1 is SGHNT and CDR2 YENEEA. The CDR3 region has the DNA TGTGCCAGCAGCCCGGGACAGGGTAATTCACCCCTCCACTTT. This encodes CASSPGQGNSPLHF.

This chain connects TRBV30 to TRBJ1-5; 8 nucleotides match TRBD1. The V segment lost 7 bases and the J segment 9 bases; nucleotides outside the gene matches: 8. In germline, CDR1 is GTSNPN, CDR2 SVGIG (reference sequence). There are 12 residues in the CDR3. The CDR3: CAFTGGTRPQHF. CDR3 sequence (DNA): TGTGCCTTCACAGGGGGAACGCGGCCCCAGCATTTT.

The chain couples TRBV30 to TRBJ1-1; TRBD1 is a possible D gene (6 bases). This CDR3 spans 15 amino acids. CDR1 and CDR2 from the germline V gene are GTSNPN and SVGIG (reference sequence). The germline V and J ends were trimmed by 3 bases and 1 base, with 15 bases remaining between them. The CDR3 DNA sequence: TGTGCCTGGAGGTTACAGGGATCCCCGAACACTGAAGCTTTCTTT. As protein: CAWRLQGSPNTEAFF.

This clone was found a few times. The chain recombines TRBV25-1 with TRBJ1-6, with 10 bases fitting TRBD1. CDR1 MGHDK and CDR2 SYGVNS come from the germline V gene. V gave up 3 bases and J gave up 9 bases; unmatched junction bases: 2. The CDR3 is 14 residues long. CDR3 nucleotides: TGTGCCAGCAGTGACGACAGGGGGCCTTCACCCCTCCACTTT. This encodes CASSDDRGPSPLHF.

This chain joins TRBV5-8 and TRBJ2-1; TRBD2 is a possible D gene (6 bases). Trimming removed 4 bases from V and 0 bases from J, with 14 bases in between. The CDR3 is 16 amino acids. CDR1 and CDR2 from the germline V gene are SGHTS and YDEGEE. CDR3 sequence (DNA): TGTGCCAGCAGCACCGGGGCCGGGAGCTCCTACAATGAGCAGTTCTTC. Protein: CASSTGAGSSYNEQFF.

The gene calls are TRBV7-8 and TRBJ2-7, with 7 nucleotides matching TRBD2. The J segment lost 2 bases and the V segment lost 2 bases, leaving 9 bases of the junction unmatched. CDR1 and CDR2 from the germline V gene are SGHVS and FQNEAQ. This CDR3 is built from 16 residues. DNA for the CDR3: TGTGCCAGCAGCTTAACTAGCCCGGGGGGAGCCTACGAGCAGTACTTC. Translating it yields CASSLTSPGGAYEQYF.

The rearrangement joins TRBV19 to TRBJ2-7, with 7 bases identical to TRBD2. This CDR3 region has 14 residues. Germline V gives CDR1 LNHDA, CDR2 SQIVND (reference sequence). The V and J ends lost 7 bases and 2 bases, in that order; junction bases with no gene match: 8. The CDR3 reads CASKRERGTYEQYF. Here the CDR3 DNA reads TGTGCCAGTAAGCGCGAGCGGGGTACCTACGAGCAGTACTTC. Based on the CDR3 plus reference TRBV19 and TRBJ2-7, the full variable domain is DGGITQSPKYLFRKEGQNVTLSCEQNLNHDAMYWYRQDPGQGLRLIYYSQIVNDFQKGDIAEGYSVSREKKESFPLTVTSAQKNPTAFYLCASKRERGTYEQYFGPGTRLTVT.

The CDR3 loop is CASSLIPGMNTEAFF. CDR3 sequence (DNA): TGTGCCAGCAGCTTAATCCCGGGGATGAACACTGAAGCTTTCTTT. The gene calls are TRBV7-3 and TRBJ1-1; D is ambiguous. The germline CDR1 and CDR2 sequences are SGHTA and FQGTGA. V was clipped by 1 base and J by 0 bases, with 9 bases between them. The CDR3 contains 15 residues. Looking up the rest from reference TRBV7-3 and TRBJ1-1 gives the full variable domain: GAGVSQTPSNKVTEKGKYVELRCDPISGHTALYWYRQSLGQGPEFLIYFQGTGAADDSGLPNDRFFAVRPEGSVSTLKIQRTERGDSAVYLCASSLIPGMNTEAFFGQGTRLTVV.

In its sample, this clone was seen once. The chain carries TRBV6-5 and TRBJ1-1; perhaps TRBD1 as D (6 bases). Trimming left V 6 bases short and J 4 bases short, with 18 bases between. The germline V gene has CDR1 MNHEY and CDR2 SVGAGI. This CDR3 region has 15 residues. Written as DNA, the CDR3 is TGTGCCAGCAGGACAACAGGGAGAGGAGGCACTGAAGCTTTCTTT. It encodes CASRTTGRGGTEAFF.

V usage is TRBV6-5 and J usage is TRBJ2-2; weak D call: TRBD1 (6 bases). There are 14 residues in the CDR3. Germline CDR1 reads MNHEY; CDR2 reads SVGAGI. V lost 10 bases, J lost 7 bases, and 19 bases lay in between. In nucleotides, the CDR3 is TGTGCCATCCATAGCCGGGACACCGGCGGGGAGCTGTTTTTT. Translated, it gives CAIHSRDTGGELFF.

The chain uses TRBV9 and TRBJ2-7; D unresolved. V lost 0 bases and J 0 bases, leaving 10 bases between the germline ends. The V gene's germline CDR1 is SGDLS and CDR2 YYNGEE. The CDR3 totals 15 residues. The CDR3 DNA follows: TGTGCCAGCAGCGTAGAGATGCACAGCTCCTACGAGCAGTACTTC. Translated, it gives CASSVEMHSSYEQYF.

The chain carries TRBV2 and TRBJ1-1, with 8 nucleotides matching TRBD1. J was trimmed by 7 bases and V by 6 bases; bases with no gene match: 7. The germline V gene encodes CDR1 SNHLY and CDR2 FYNNEI. The CDR3 runs 13 residues. CDR3: CASRRTGSGEAFF. DNA of the CDR3: TGTGCCAGCAGAAGGACAGGGTCGGGTGAAGCTTTCTTT.

The chain joins TRBV4-3 to TRBJ1-2; D gene ambiguous. The CDR3 is made up of 17 amino acids. The V end was cut by 0 bases, the J end by 8 bases, with 22 bases between. Germline CDR1 LGHNA, CDR2 YSLEER. CDR3 nucleotide sequence: TGCGCCAGCAGCCAAGAAACACTTCAGGCGACGACGGGGGGCTACACCTTC. Translation: CASSQETLQATTGGYTF.

V gene TRBV7-2 combines with J gene TRBJ2-7; D gene unclear. The CDR3 is 14 amino acids. V was trimmed by 0 bases and J by 2 bases, leaving 8 bases between them. The germline CDR1 and CDR2 sequences are SGHTA and FQGNSA. CDR3 region: CASSLASHPYEQYF. The CDR3 DNA follows: TGTGCCAGCAGCTTAGCGTCCCATCCCTACGAGCAGTACTTC.

In this sample, this clone turned up a few times. The chain links TRBV6-5 to TRBJ2-3, with 8 bases that match TRBD2. CDR1 MNHEY and CDR2 SVGAGI come from the germline V gene. There are 16 residues in the CDR3. V lost 3 bases and J lost 3; bases outside the gene matches: 8. CDR3 nucleotide sequence: TGTGCCAGCAGTTATGCCGGGACTAGGAGTACAGATACGCAGTATTTT. Translated: CASSYAGTRSTDTQYF.

The rearrangement links TRBV6-6 to TRBJ2-5; 9 nucleotides line up with TRBD1. The CDR3 has 16 residues. The ends lost 2 bases at V and 6 bases at J; junction bases unmatched: 10. Germline V gives CDR1 MNHNY, CDR2 SVGAGI (reference sequence). CDR3 bases: TGTGCCAGCAGTTACAGCACAGGGGGCGCCGGGAAGACCCAGTACTTC. It codes for CASSYSTGGAGKTQYF.

This chain connects TRBV23-1 to TRBJ1-2, with D possibly matching TRBD1 (5 bases). TRBV23-1 is given ORF status, its function remaining uncertain. The CDR3 totals 15 residues. V lost 6 bases and J lost 4, with 18 bases in between. The DNA of the CDR3 is TGCGCCAGCAGCCCAAAACCGGGGGGAATCTATGGCTACACCTTC. The encoded protein is CASSPKPGGIYGYTF.

The V call is TRBV9, the J call TRBJ1-6; D might be TRBD1 (6 bases). Trimming removed 2 bases from V and 10 bases from J, with 13 bases in between. This CDR3 region has 14 residues. The V gene's germline CDR1 is SGDLS and CDR2 YYNGEE. CDR3 loop: CASSVGGARSPLHF. The CDR3 coding sequence is TGTGCCAGCAGCGTGGGGGGGGCGCGATCACCCCTCCACTTT.

The gene calls are TRBV19 and TRBJ2-3; no reliable D call. Germline lookup yields CDR1 LNHDA and CDR2 SQIVND (reference sequence). The CDR3 runs to 14 residues. V lost 2 bases, J lost 4 bases, and 10 bases lay in between. The CDR3 reads CASSISRVADTQYF. As DNA, the CDR3 is TGTGCCAGTAGTATATCCCGGGTGGCAGATACGCAGTATTTT.

The chain employs TRBV2 and TRBJ1-5; D remains unclear. Germline V gives CDR1 SNHLY, CDR2 FYNNEI. V lost 4 bases and J 0 bases, leaving 7 bases between the germline ends. This CDR3 spans 14 amino acids. CDR3: CASSAVNSNQPQHF. CDR3 in DNA: TGTGCCAGCAGTGCGGTTAATAGCAATCAGCCCCAGCATTTT.

The J gene is TRBJ1-2, the V gene TRBV30; 7 nucleotides agree with TRBD1. Germline loops: CDR1 GTSNPN, CDR2 SVGIG (reference sequence). After removal of 4 bases from V and 0 bases from J, the junction contained 14 bases not matched to a gene. The CDR3 has 17 amino acids. For the CDR3, the DNA is TGTGCCTGGATTGTAAGCCGGGACAGTCTAACTAACTATGGCTACACCTTC. This codes for CAWIVSRDSLTNYGYTF. Based on the CDR3 plus reference TRBV30 and TRBJ1-2, the full variable domain is SQTIHQWPATLVQPVGSPLSLECTVEGTSNPNLYWYRQAAGRGLQLLFYSVGIGQISSEVPQNLSASRPQDRQFILSSKKLLLSDSGFYLCAWIVSRDSLTNYGYTFGSGTRLTVV.

This chain joins TRBV24-1 and TRBJ2-2; D possibly corresponds to TRBD2 (5 bases). CDR3 size: 16 residues. Trimming shortened V by 4 bases and J by 6 bases, and 17 bases separated the two germline ends. Germline V CDR1 and CDR2: KGHDR, SFDVKD. The CDR3 region has the DNA TGTGCCACCAGTGACCCTAGCCGCCGAGGATCCGGGGAGCTGTTTTTT. As protein: CATSDPSRRGSGELFF.

This rearrangement joins TRBV15 to TRBJ1-3; D gene unclear. The germline CDR1 and CDR2 sequences are LNHNV and YYDKDF (reference sequence). The CDR3 spans 12 residues. Trimming took 4 bases from V and 1 from J, leaving 2 bases between them. The DNA of the CDR3 is TGTGCCACCAGCACTTCTGGAAACACCATATATTTT. Its translation: CATSTSGNTIYF. The full variable domain, in which reference TRBV15 and TRBJ1-3 provide the parts outside the CDR3, is DAMVIQNPRYQVTQFGKPVTLSCSQTLNHNVMYWYQQKSSQAPKLLFHYYDKDFNNEADTPDNFQSRRPNTSFCFLDIRSPGLGDTAMYLCATSTSGNTIYFGEGSWLTVV.

This sequence joins TRBV18 and TRBJ2-1, with 10 bases matching TRBD2. V was clipped by 4 bases and J by 3 bases; unmatched bases: 9. The CDR3 runs to 17 residues. The germline V gene encodes CDR1 KGHSH and CDR2 LQKENI. CDR3 sequence reads: CASSLPRSSGSYNEQFF. In DNA, the CDR3 is TGTGCCAGCTCACTACCCAGATCTAGCGGGAGCTACAATGAGCAGTTCTTC.

This clone was recorded once. This sequence joins TRBV7-8 and TRBJ2-7; possibly TRBD1 for D (6 bases). Germline-derived CDR1 and CDR2 are SGHVS and FQNEAQ. This CDR3 has 16 residues. The V gene lost 5 bases and the J gene lost 1 base, with 18 bases spanning the gap. CDR3 bases: TGTGCCAGCAGCATAGACAGGAGTCGAGGTTCCTACGAGCAGTACTTC. Protein product: CASSIDRSRGSYEQYF. Drawing the rest from reference TRBV7-8 and TRBJ2-7, the complete variable domain is GAGVSQSPRYKVAKRGQDVALRCDPISGHVSLFWYQQALGQGPEFLTYFQNEAQLDKSGLPSDRFFAERPEGSVSTLKIQRTQQEDSAVYLCASSIDRSRGSYEQYFGPGTRLTVT.

This chain links TRBV6-2 or TRBV6-3 with TRBJ2-3, with TRBD2 matching 7 bases. CDR1 and CDR2 from the germline V gene are MNHEY and SVGEGT. The ends lost 6 bases at V and 3 bases at J; junction bases unmatched: 9. CDR3 length equals 15 residues. The CDR3 loop is CASSPSRAGTDTQYF. Written as DNA, the CDR3 is TGTGCCAGCAGCCCCTCAAGAGCGGGGACAGATACGCAGTATTTT.